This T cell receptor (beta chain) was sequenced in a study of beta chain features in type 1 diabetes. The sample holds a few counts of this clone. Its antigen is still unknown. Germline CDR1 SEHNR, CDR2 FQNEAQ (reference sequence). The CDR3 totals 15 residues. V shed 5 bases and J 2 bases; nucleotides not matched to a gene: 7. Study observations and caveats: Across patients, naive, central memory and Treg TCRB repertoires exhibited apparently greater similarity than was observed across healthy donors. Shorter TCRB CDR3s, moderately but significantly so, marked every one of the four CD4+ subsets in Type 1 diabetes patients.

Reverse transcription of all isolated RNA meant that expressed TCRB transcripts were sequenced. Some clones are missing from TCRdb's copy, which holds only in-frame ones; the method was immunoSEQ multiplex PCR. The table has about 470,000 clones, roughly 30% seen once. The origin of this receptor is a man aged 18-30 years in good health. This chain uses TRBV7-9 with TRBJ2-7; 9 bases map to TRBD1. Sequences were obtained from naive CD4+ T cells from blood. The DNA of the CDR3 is TGTGCCAGCAGCCCATCCGGGACAGGGACCTACGAGCAGTACTTC. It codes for CASSPSGTGTYEQYF.